This TCR beta chain derives from a study of cytotoxic CD8 clonotypes in ibrutinib-treated CLL. General study points: Sustained-remission patients were sampled at one set of times and progressing patients at different ones.

Looked up from germline, CDR1 is LNHNV and CDR2 is YYDKDF (reference sequence). Trimming removed 0 bases at V and 1 base at J, with 9 bases between. CDR3 length: 15 amino acids. Notes on this clone: Its matching antigen is unknown.

Clones were sequenced by immunoSEQ multiplex PCR, and TCRdb holds only the in-frame ones, with some missing. This sample has some 150,000 clones, with 60% to 80% found just once. The sequencing here drew on PBMCs, taken after 12 months of ibrutinib treatment. The TCR was taken from a human donor with chronic lymphocytic leukemia. The chain is built from TRBV15 and TRBJ1-1; D is ambiguous. CDR3 DNA sequence: TGTGCCACCAGCAGAGATTTTTTAGGGAACACTGAAGCTTTCTTT. Protein sequence: CATSRDFLGNTEAFF. The variable domain in full, completed from reference TRBV15 and TRBJ1-1, reads DAMVIQNPRYQVTQFGKPVTLSCSQTLNHNVMYWYQQKSSQAPKLLFHYYDKDFNNEADTPDNFQSRRPNTSFCFLDIRSPGLGDTAMYLCATSRDFLGNTEAFFGQGTRLTVV.